What follows are 25 T cell receptor beta chains derived from one specimen sequenced in a study of cytomegalovirus exposure and HLA in healthy donors. Primers for the PCR totalled 60 Vbeta and 13 Jbeta. Only in-frame clones appear in the TCRdb table, and some are missing; sequencing was by immunoSEQ multiplex PCR. The sample shows 150,000 to 200,000 clones, 75% to 80% of them seen only once. The sequenced material came from PBMCs. Receptors originate from a female donor in good health and CMV-seronegative.

This clone showed up just once. The chain employs TRBV7-3 and TRBJ2-7; 11 bases are shared with TRBD2. Germline V gene data show CDR1 as SGHTA and CDR2 as FQGTGA. V gave up 5 bases and J gave up 4 bases; unmatched junction bases: 4. The CDR3 spans 14 residues. The CDR3: CASSVAGGPYEQYF. Written as DNA, the CDR3 is TGTGCCAGCAGCGTAGCGGGAGGGCCATACGAGCAGTACTTC. The full variable domain, rest sourced from reference TRBV7-3 and TRBJ2-7, is GAGVSQTPSNKVTEKGKYVELRCDPISGHTALYWYRQSLGQGPEFLIYFQGTGAADDSGLPNDRFFAVRPEGSVSTLKIQRTERGDSAVYLCASSVAGGPYEQYFGPGTRLTVT.

The chain is built from TRBV10-3 and TRBJ1-2, with D tentatively TRBD1 (5 bases). Germline V gene lookup returns CDR1 ENHRY and CDR2 SYGVKD. V was clipped by 11 bases and J by 1 base, with 23 bases between them. This CDR3 has 16 amino acids. The CDR3 loop is CASSDSPQDRNYGYTF. DNA of the CDR3: TGTGCCTCCTCAGACAGCCCTCAGGATCGTAACTATGGCTACACCTTC.

The rearrangement uses TRBV11-3 and TRBJ2-5; 8 bases map to TRBD1. Germline V CDR1 and CDR2: SGHNT, YENEEA. V was clipped by 2 bases and J by 7 bases; unmatched bases: 12. The CDR3 has 16 residues. This CDR3 is CASSLSGQGAMWTQYF. Here the CDR3 DNA reads TGTGCCAGCAGCTTATCAGGGCAGGGGGCGATGTGGACCCAGTACTTC.

The sample holds a few counts of this clone. The chain carries TRBV11-3 and TRBJ2-2, with a weak D call TRBD2 (6 bases). The CDR3 runs 17 residues. Germline lookup yields CDR1 SGHNT and CDR2 YENEEA. V was cut by 8 bases and J by 2 bases, with 21 bases left in between. Here the CDR3 reads CASGQSLSGSNTGELFF. In DNA form, the CDR3 reads TGTGCCAGCGGCCAGTCTCTTAGCGGCTCTAACACCGGGGAGCTGTTTTTT.

V and J are TRBV2 and TRBJ2-1; 11 bases are shared with TRBD2. Germline V lookup: CDR1 SNHLY, CDR2 FYNNEI. This CDR3 region has 15 residues. With 5 bases clipped from V and 4 bases from J, the junction kept 4 bases outside the gene matches. The CDR3 sequence: CASSNLAGGYNEQFF. The CDR3 DNA reads TGTGCCAGCAGTAATCTAGCGGGGGGATACAATGAGCAGTTCTTC.

The J gene is TRBJ2-2, the V gene TRBV5-8, with 9 bases that match TRBD1. CDR3 length: 15 residues. Germline CDR1 and CDR2: SGHTS and YDEGEE. V shed 4 bases, J shed 4 bases, and the junction held 5 bases outside the gene matches. CDR3 residues: CASSTEDRGTGELFF. In DNA, the CDR3 is TGTGCCAGCAGCACGGAGGACAGGGGCACCGGGGAGCTGTTTTTT.

The chain employs TRBV5-4 and TRBJ2-3; D call uncertain. V gave up 4 bases and J gave up 3 bases, with 3 bases separating them. The CDR3 consists of 11 residues. Germline lookup yields CDR1 SGHNT and CDR2 YYREEE (reference sequence). CDR3 loop: CASSATDTQYF. The CDR3 DNA sequence: TGTGCCAGCAGCGCGACAGATACGCAGTATTTT.

This chain uses TRBV28 with TRBJ1-4, with TRBD1 matching over 11 bases. CDR3 size: 16 residues. The trim removed 3 bases at V and 8 bases at J, leaving 8 bases unmatched. Per germline, CDR1 MDHEN and CDR2 SYDVKM. The CDR3 reads CASSLASGTGGEKLFF. CDR3 coding DNA: TGTGCCAGCAGTTTGGCGTCCGGGACAGGGGGAGAAAAACTGTTTTTT.

The chain combines TRBV7-9 with TRBJ1-2, with 7 bases fitting TRBD1. Trimming removed 3 bases from V and 8 bases from J; junction bases left unmatched: 9. Germline CDR1 SEHNR, CDR2 FQNEAQ (reference sequence). The length of the CDR3 is 14 residues. DNA of the CDR3: TGTGCCAGCAGCTTTGACAGGGTGGGGAGCGGCTACACCTTC. It specifies CASSFDRVGSGYTF. The complete variable domain, with remaining parts taken from reference TRBV7-9 and TRBJ1-2, reads DTGVSQNPRHKITKRGQNVTFRCDPISEHNRLYWYRQTLGQGPEFLTYFQNEAQLEKSRLLSDRFSAERPKGSFSTLEIQRTEQGDSAMYLCASSFDRVGSGYTFGSGTRLTVV.

The chain recombines TRBV14 with TRBJ1-5; D is unclear. Trimming left V 4 bases short and J 2 bases short, with 21 bases between. The germline CDR1 and CDR2 sequences are SGHDN and FVKESK. CDR3 length: 18 amino acids. This chain's CDR3 is CASSPCPGSGIRNQPQHF. The DNA for the CDR3 is TGTGCCAGCAGCCCCTGTCCCGGTAGCGGGATTCGCAATCAGCCCCAGCATTTT.

The V gene is TRBV19, the J gene TRBJ2-7; D is ambiguous. The CDR3 consists of 14 residues. Germline values: CDR1 LNHDA, CDR2 SQIVND (reference sequence). V shed 1 base and J shed 0 bases, with 7 bases lying between them. The CDR3 loop reads CASSIVTGSYEQYF. For the CDR3, the DNA is TGTGCCAGTAGTATAGTAACGGGCTCCTACGAGCAGTACTTC.

The rearrangement joins TRBV27 to TRBJ2-7; tentative D call: TRBD2 (5 bases). Germline V gene data show CDR1 as MNHEY and CDR2 as SMNVEV (reference sequence). Trimming left V 2 bases short and J 0 bases short, with 8 bases between. The CDR3 runs to 14 residues. CDR3 sequence: CASSLKGSSYEQYF. Here the CDR3 DNA reads TGTGCCAGCAGTTTAAAAGGGAGCTCCTACGAGCAGTACTTC.

The rearrangement uses TRBV30 and TRBJ2-2; D uncertain. The V and J ends lost 0 bases and 4 bases respectively, with 6 bases between them. CDR1 and CDR2 from the germline V gene are GTSNPN and SVGIG (reference sequence). There are 13 residues in the CDR3. DNA for the CDR3: TGTGCCTGGAGTGTAGCAGGCACCGGGGAGCTGTTTTTT. Translation gives CAWSVAGTGELFF.

The V gene is TRBV6-1, the J gene TRBJ1-5; 9 positions match TRBD1. The germline CDR1 and CDR2 sequences are MNHNS and SASEGT. The ends lost 7 bases at V and 7 bases at J; junction bases unmatched: 11. The CDR3 is 15 amino acids. DNA of the CDR3: TGTGCCAGCACCCGGGACAGGGTGTCAGGCCAGCCCCAGCATTTT. This translates into CASTRDRVSGQPQHF.

This sequence joins TRBV9 and TRBJ1-1; D might be TRBD1 (5 bases). V shed 0 bases and J shed 4 bases, with 10 bases lying between them. Germline CDR1 and CDR2: SGDLS and YYNGEE. This CDR3 is built from 14 residues. The CDR3 loop is CASSVGQGGTEAFF. The CDR3 DNA sequence: TGTGCCAGCAGCGTAGGCCAGGGCGGCACTGAAGCTTTCTTT.

V and J are TRBV2 and TRBJ2-2, with D possibly matching TRBD1 (6 bases). This CDR3 region has 16 residues. V shed 4 bases and J shed 0 bases, with 12 bases lying between them. Germline CDR1 and CDR2: SNHLY and FYNNEI. The CDR3 nucleotides are TGTGCCAGCAGTGGGACAGAAAATTCGAACACCGGGGAGCTGTTTTTT. Translation: CASSGTENSNTGELFF.

The chain is built from TRBV6-1 and TRBJ2-2; TRBD2 might be the D (6 bases). V was trimmed by 8 bases and J by 5 bases, leaving 15 bases between them. CDR1 is MNHNS, CDR2 SASEGT, per germline. This CDR3 comprises 14 residues. The CDR3 DNA sequence: TGTGCCAGCCTTCTCGGGACTCGGACCGGGGAGCTGTTTTTT. It translates to CASLLGTRTGELFF.

The J gene is TRBJ1-5, the V gene TRBV6-5; D is uncertain. Between the trimmed V and J ends, which lost 3 bases and 7 bases, there was a span of 10 bases. The CDR3 extends over 13 amino acids. The V gene's germline CDR1 is MNHEY and CDR2 SVGAGI. The CDR3, as DNA: TGTGCCAGCAGTTATGCGATACAGCAGCCCCAGCATTTT. It encodes CASSYAIQQPQHF.

V is TRBV29-1 and J is TRBJ2-7; 11 bases are shared with TRBD1. With 5 bases clipped from V and 1 base from J, the junction kept 4 bases outside the gene matches. The germline V gene encodes CDR1 SQVTM and CDR2 ANQGSEA. This CDR3 has 14 amino acids. The CDR3 is CSVPGTGGSYEQYF. In DNA form, the CDR3 reads TGCAGCGTTCCCGGGACAGGGGGGTCCTACGAGCAGTACTTC.

The V and J genes are TRBV7-3 and TRBJ2-3; weak D call: TRBD1 (6 bases). The germline CDR1 and CDR2 sequences are SGHTA and FQGTGA. The length of the CDR3 is 14 residues. V was clipped by 2 bases and J by 5 bases, with 11 bases between them. CDR3 protein: CASSLQGQVDTQYF. As DNA, the CDR3 is TGTGCCAGCAGCTTACAGGGGCAGGTAGATACGCAGTATTTT.

The gene calls are TRBV19 and TRBJ1-1; 7 positions agree with TRBD1. Germline-derived CDR1 and CDR2 are LNHDA and SQIVND (reference sequence). The CDR3 covers 15 residues. Trimming took 1 base from V and 1 from J; bases not matched to a gene: 3. Here the CDR3 reads CASSIVQGGNTEAFF. The DNA for the CDR3 is TGTGCCAGTAGTATAGTTCAGGGGGGGAACACTGAAGCTTTCTTT.

J is TRBJ1-2 and V is TRBV30; TRBD1 is a possible D gene (6 bases). Trimming pared 5 bases from V and 5 bases from J, leaving 18 bases between. The CDR3 loop spans 14 amino acids. Germline V gene lookup returns CDR1 GTSNPN and CDR2 SVGIG (reference sequence). The chain's CDR3 is CAWGLSGHRYGYTF. The CDR3 bases are TGTGCCTGGGGCTTGTCGGGACACAGATATGGCTACACCTTC. The full variable domain, its missing parts supplied by reference TRBV30 and TRBJ1-2, is SQTIHQWPATLVQPVGSPLSLECTVEGTSNPNLYWYRQAAGRGLQLLFYSVGIGQISSEVPQNLSASRPQDRQFILSSKKLLLSDSGFYLCAWGLSGHRYGYTFGSGTRLTVV.

The rearrangement links TRBV18 to TRBJ2-1; 7 bases align to TRBD2. The V and J ends lost 3 bases and 0 bases, in that order; junction bases with no gene match: 11. Germline lookup yields CDR1 KGHSH and CDR2 LQKENI. The length of the CDR3 is 18 residues. The CDR3 loop reads CASSPTLSGVSSYNEQFF. The CDR3 nucleotides are TGTGCCAGCTCACCCACCCTAAGCGGGGTTAGCTCCTACAATGAGCAGTTCTTC.

This clone came up a few times. The chain carries TRBV2 and TRBJ1-3; D possibly corresponds to TRBD1 (6 bases). CDR3 length equals 15 residues. The V end lost 4 bases, the J end lost 4 bases, and 14 bases lay between the germline ends. Germline CDR1 is SNHLY and CDR2 is FYNNEI. CDR3 residues: CASSVGGAPGNTIYF. In nucleotides, the CDR3 is TGTGCCAGCAGTGTAGGGGGGGCTCCCGGAAACACCATATATTTT.

This rearrangement joins TRBV4-1 to TRBJ2-5; TRBD2 aligns across 11 bases. V trimming: 0 bases; J trimming: 1 base; junction bases outside the gene matches: 7. The CDR3 has 18 amino acids. The germline V gene encodes CDR1 MGHRA and CDR2 YSYEKL. Here the CDR3 DNA reads TGCGCCAGCAGCCAAGACCCCCCTCTAGCGGGGGGCCAAGAGACCCAGTACTTC. It translates to CASSQDPPLAGGQETQYF.